This T cell receptor (beta chain) was profiled in a study of cytomegalovirus exposure and HLA in healthy donors. Study overall: In a later analysis, the roughly 120 validation repertoires were reported to have used the same platform as the 600 to 700 first-cohort repertoires.

The V and J ends lost 4 bases and 7 bases, in that order; junction bases with no gene match: 8. Germline CDR1 and CDR2: LGHNA and YSLEER. CDR3 length equals 15 residues. In regard to this clone: Its antigen is not identified.

Profiling relied on immunoSEQ multiplex PCR, and the TCRdb table lists in-frame clones only, not all of them. The sample shows approximately 140,000 clones, about 90% of them seen only once. Study outcomes and limitations: Cytomegalovirus-associated status was assigned to roughly 160 TCR beta chains. With high specificity and sensitivity, the classifier reportedly diagnosed cytomegalovirus status. Among TCR sequences, most were rare, though some public TCRs appeared in many donors.

Sequenced: PBMCs. The sequence came from a man aged 18 to 35 in good health and CMV-seronegative. The V call is TRBV4-3, the J call TRBJ2-1, with TRBD2 matching 9 bases. For the CDR3, the DNA is TGCGCCAGCAGCCGGAGACTAGCGGCGATGAATGAGCAGTTCTTC. The encoded protein is CASSRRLAAMNEQFF.